The rows below give T cell receptor beta chains drawn from one sample of a study of PD-L1 blockade in urothelial cancer. Produced via immunoSEQ multiplex PCR; TCRdb's table is partial and in-frame only. The data contain 45,000 to 50,000 clones, 79% of them singletons. The specimen comprised PBMCs, sampled around atezolizumab (anti-PD-L1) treatment. All receptors come from a man in his 70s with urothelial cancer. Both conserved end residues are part of each CDR3. The order of the fields is D gene, V gene, J gene, clone size, CDR3 DNA, CDR3 protein. D genes are given only for firm matches. Clone size is shown for a subset of rows, as once, few, many or a class of expanded clone.

TRBD2	TRBV18	TRBJ2-7	-	TGTGCCAGCTCACCACGACAACTAGCGGGACGAGGAGAGCAGTACTTC	CASSPRQLAGRGEQYF
TRBD1	TRBV18	TRBJ2-7	-	TGTGCCAGCTCACCCCAACAGGGGGACTACGAGCAGTACTTC	CASSPQQGDYEQYF
TRBD1	TRBV18	TRBJ1-1	once	TGTGCCAGCTCACCTCCGGACAGGGGGCGGGACACTGAAGCTTTCTTT	CASSPPDRGRDTEAFF
-	TRBV10-1	TRBJ2-7	-	TGCGCCAGCGGACCAGGGGTTGAGCAGTACTTC	CASGPGVEQYF
-	TRBV19	TRBJ2-3	-	TGTGCCAGTAGTCGAGCCCGCGGAGGGGTGGGAGATACGCAGTATTTT	CASSRARGGVGDTQYF
-	TRBV9	TRBJ1-2	medium-sized	TGTGCCAGCAGCGTAGTAGGACAATATGGCTACACCTTC	CASSVVGQYGYTF
TRBD1	TRBV18	TRBJ1-4	-	TGTGCCAGCTCGTCCATGGGACAGACCGAAAAACTGTTTTTT	CASSSMGQTEKLFF
TRBD2	TRBV10-3	TRBJ2-7	-	TGTGCCATCTCTGGTCCCGCTAGCGGGCTCCCCTCAGGCGAGCAGTACTTC	CAISGPASGLPSGEQYF
TRBD2	TRBV6-1	TRBJ2-5	-	TGTGCCAGCAGGAAGACTAGCGAAGAGACCCAGTACTTC	CASRKTSEETQYF
-	TRBV6-1	TRBJ1-5	-	TGTGCCAGCAGCGAAGGGTCACTCTCCTATCAGCCCCAGCATTTT	CASSEGSLSYQPQHF
-	TRBV6-1	TRBJ2-7	-	TGTGCCAGCAGTGTTGGAGCAGGGGGGAACGTCTACGAGCAGTACTTC	CASSVGAGGNVYEQYF
TRBD2	TRBV10-3	TRBJ2-7	-	TGTGCCATCAGTGACCGAGGGGCTTCCGGGACTAGCGGGAGAGAATTAAGGGCCTACGAGCAGTACTTC	CAISDRGASGTSGRELRAYEQYF
-	TRBV30	TRBJ1-5	-	TGTGCCTGGAGCACAGTAAATCAGCCCCAGCATTTT	CAWSTVNQPQHF